This T cell receptor (beta chain) was observed in a study of T cell changes during pregnancy in multiple sclerosis. This CDR3 has 15 residues. In germline, CDR1 is SGDLS, CDR2 YYNGEE. Trimming took 4 bases from V and 2 from J; bases not matched to a gene: 9. TCRdb's copy holds only in-frame clones and misses some; the assay was immunoSEQ multiplex PCR. The sample records under 70,000 clones, roughly 90% being singletons. The genes are TRBV9 and TRBJ2-7; TRBD1 matches 7 bases. The clonotype comes from a female donor with multiple sclerosis, enrolled in a pregnancy study. The material was peripheral blood, obtained in the second trimester of pregnancy. The DNA of the CDR3 is TGTGCCAGCAGCCACTCCCCCGGACAGGCCTACGAGCAGTACTTC. Translating it yields CASSHSPGQAYEQYF.